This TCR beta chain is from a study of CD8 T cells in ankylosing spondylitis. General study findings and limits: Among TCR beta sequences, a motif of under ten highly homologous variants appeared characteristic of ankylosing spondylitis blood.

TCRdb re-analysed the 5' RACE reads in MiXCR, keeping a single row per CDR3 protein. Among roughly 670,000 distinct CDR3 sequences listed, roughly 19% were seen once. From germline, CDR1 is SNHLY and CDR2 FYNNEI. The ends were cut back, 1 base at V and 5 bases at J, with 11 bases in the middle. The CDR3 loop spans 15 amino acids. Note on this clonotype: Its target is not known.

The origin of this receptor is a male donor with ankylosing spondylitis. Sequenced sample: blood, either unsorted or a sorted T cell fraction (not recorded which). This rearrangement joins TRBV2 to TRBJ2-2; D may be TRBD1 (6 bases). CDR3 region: CASSEGQGRTGELFF. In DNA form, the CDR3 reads TGTGCCAGCAGTGAAGGGCAGGGGCGGACCGGGGAGCTGTTTTTT.